Following are 28 T cell receptor beta chains from one sample sequenced in a study of vaccination effects on CD4 cells after COVID-19. Culturing for around ten days preceded CD4+ T cell isolation. The participants, recipients of two vaccine doses, got either BNT162b2 or mRNA-1273. The protocol was immunoSEQ multiplex PCR, while the TCRdb copy is restricted to in-frame clones and leaves out a portion. The table shows around 62,000 clones, with over 70% occurring only once. These receptors are not linked to any known antigen. Specimen: CD4+ T cells from PBMCs cultured without peptide, collected after COVID-19 vaccination. Source of these receptors: a human donor who received a COVID-19 vaccine.

The V and J genes are TRBV3-1 (or the pseudogene TRBV3-2) and TRBJ1-5; D is uncertain. CDR1 is LGHDT, CDR2 YNNKEL, per germline (reference sequence). V lost 0 bases to trimming and J lost 0 bases, with 9 bases between them. The CDR3 sequence is 16 residues long. The CDR3 sequence is CASSQDTTFSNQPQHF. The CDR3 coding sequence is TGTGCCAGCAGCCAAGATACAACTTTTAGCAATCAGCCCCAGCATTTT.

V usage is TRBV7-2 and J usage is TRBJ1-4; tentatively, D is TRBD1 (6 bases). This CDR3 contains 15 residues. In germline, CDR1 is SGHTA, CDR2 FQGNSA. The V and J ends lost 1 base and 5 bases respectively, with 11 bases between them. CDR3 sequence reads: CASSLVGGRNEKLFF. CDR3 nucleotides: TGTGCCAGCAGCTTAGTGGGGGGCCGAAATGAAAAACTGTTTTTT.

The chain has TRBV6-2 or TRBV6-3 and TRBJ2-7, with D possibly matching TRBD1 (7 bases). CDR1 and CDR2 (germline): MNHEY, SVGEGT. Trimming pared 2 bases from V and 3 bases from J, leaving 11 bases between. This CDR3 region has 14 residues. The DNA of the CDR3 is TGTGCCAGCAGTTACCGCGGGACAGACTACGAGCAGTACGTC. Its translation is CASSYRGTDYEQYV.

This clone was picked up one time. The V gene is TRBV7-2, the J gene TRBJ2-3; D unresolved. Trimming pared 2 bases from V and 6 bases from J, leaving 18 bases between. CDR3 size: 16 residues. Germline CDR1 reads SGHTA; CDR2 reads FQGNSA. The CDR3 DNA sequence: TGTGCCAGCAGCTTATTTAATGTAGGCGTGAGGGATACGCAGTATTTT. Encoded protein: CASSLFNVGVRDTQYF.

J is TRBJ2-2 and V is TRBV9; 10 positions agree with TRBD2. This CDR3 is 16 amino acids long. J was trimmed by 0 bases and V by 5 bases; bases with no gene match: 4. Per the germline V gene, CDR1 is SGDLS and CDR2 is YYNGEE. The CDR3 loop reads CASSVLAGTNTGELFF. CDR3 nucleotide sequence: TGTGCCAGCAGTGTACTAGCGGGGACGAACACCGGGGAGCTGTTTTTT.

The V and J genes are TRBV6-5 and TRBJ2-2, with a weak D call TRBD1 (6 bases). V shed 6 bases and J shed 4 bases, with 12 bases lying between them. Germline V gene sequence: CDR1 MNHEY, CDR2 SVGAGI. CDR3 length: 14 residues. As DNA, the CDR3 is TGTGCCAGCAGCATATCAGGGGTCACCGGGGAGCTGTTTTTT. Protein: CASSISGVTGELFF.

This clone appeared once. The genes are TRBV10-1 and TRBJ1-1; 10 bases are shared with TRBD1. Trimming at V came to 2 bases and at J to 1 base, leaving 7 bases not matched to a gene. The germline V gene encodes CDR1 WNHNN and CDR2 SYGVQD (reference sequence). This CDR3 is built from 17 residues. As DNA, the CDR3 is TGCGCCAGCAGTGAGGGGACAGGGGCTGGAGAGAACACTGAAGCTTTCTTT. The encoded protein is CASSEGTGAGENTEAFF.

The genes are TRBV15 and TRBJ2-3; D not resolved. The length of the CDR3 is 12 residues. Germline V gene lookup returns CDR1 LNHNV and CDR2 YYDKDF (reference sequence). V gave up 0 bases and J gave up 6 bases, with 4 bases separating them. The CDR3 spells CATSRDYDTQYF. The CDR3 region has the DNA TGTGCCACCAGCAGAGATTATGATACGCAGTATTTT.

J is TRBJ2-3 and V is TRBV24-1; 8 bases fit TRBD2. The CDR3 extends over 17 amino acids. Germline assignment: CDR1 KGHDR and CDR2 SFDVKD. The V segment lost 3 bases and the J segment 1 base; nucleotides outside the gene matches: 8. The CDR3 nucleotides are TGTGCCACCAGTGATCCTCCAGGAGCGGGGGGCACAGATACGCAGTATTTT. Protein: CATSDPPGAGGTDTQYF.

V is TRBV6-2 or TRBV6-3 and J is TRBJ2-5, with 8 bases lining up with TRBD1. Losses at the gene ends were 4 bases for V and 5 bases for J; bases not matched to a gene: 6. Germline CDR1 is MNHEY and CDR2 is SVGEGT. The CDR3 length is 14 residues. In nucleotides, the CDR3 is TGTGCCAGCAGTTTGACAGGGGTGTGGGAGACCCAGTACTTC. Protein product: CASSLTGVWETQYF.

The chain is built from TRBV4-1 and TRBJ2-2; 7 bases map to TRBD1. The trim removed 1 base at V and 5 bases at J, leaving 4 bases unmatched. Germline V CDR1 and CDR2: MGHRA, YSYEKL. The CDR3 extends over 15 amino acids. The CDR3 protein is CASSQVDRVTGELFF. CDR3 sequence (DNA): TGCGCCAGCAGCCAAGTCGACAGGGTTACCGGGGAGCTGTTTTTT.

This chain uses TRBV29-1 with TRBJ1-5; the D is unclear. The CDR3 spans 13 residues. CDR1 and CDR2 from the germline V gene are SQVTM and ANQGSEA. V gave up 6 bases and J gave up 0 bases, with 9 bases separating them. CDR3 protein: CSVGWGSNQPQHF. Written as DNA, the CDR3 is TGCAGCGTGGGGTGGGGTAGCAATCAGCCCCAGCATTTT.

The chain recombines TRBV5-1 with TRBJ2-3; D is unresolved. Germline assignment: CDR1 SGHRS and CDR2 YFSETQ. Trimming took 5 bases from V and 6 from J, leaving 10 bases between them. The CDR3 has 12 residues. The CDR3 region has the DNA TGCGCCAGCAGTAATATAGGGGATACGCAGTATTTT. Its translation: CASSNIGDTQYF.

The chain links TRBV19 to TRBJ2-3; perhaps D is TRBD1 or TRBD2 (5 bases each). V was pared by 5 bases and J by 0 bases, with 15 bases between. Germline loops: CDR1 LNHDA, CDR2 SQIVND (reference sequence). The CDR3 consists of 16 residues. CDR3 DNA sequence: TGTGCCAGTAGTCGATCGGGGACGGGAAGCACAGATACGCAGTATTTT. Its translation is CASSRSGTGSTDTQYF.

This CDR3 is CASSWTALSGELFF. The CDR3 DNA is TGTGCCAGCAGCTGGACAGCATTATCCGGGGAGCTGTTTTTT. The chain uses TRBV7-3 and TRBJ2-2; a possible D gene is TRBD1 (6 bases). Germline V gene lookup returns CDR1 SGHTA and CDR2 FQGTGA. The length of the CDR3 is 14 residues. V was clipped by 4 bases and J by 6 bases, with 12 bases between them.

The V call is TRBV4-1, the J call TRBJ2-5, with a weak D call TRBD1 (6 bases). The V end was cut by 4 bases, the J end by 4 bases, with 13 bases between. Germline assignment: CDR1 MGHRA and CDR2 YSYEKL. The CDR3 has 14 residues. CDR3 sequence (DNA): TGCGCCAGCAGCCTGCTGGGGGCGCGAGAGACCCAGTACTTC. It yields the protein CASSLLGARETQYF.

This chain joins TRBV24-1 and TRBJ2-5, with D maybe TRBD1 (6 bases). V was cut by 4 bases and J by 7 bases, with 15 bases left in between. Looked up from germline, CDR1 is KGHDR and CDR2 is SFDVKD. This CDR3 spans 14 amino acids. The CDR3 is CATSETGSVGTQYF. The DNA for the CDR3 is TGTGCCACCAGTGAGACAGGTTCAGTAGGGACCCAGTACTTC.

This clone was seen only a few times. V gene TRBV30 combines with J gene TRBJ2-7, with 10 bases identical to TRBD1. The CDR3 is 13 amino acids. Losses at the gene ends were 2 bases for V and 9 bases for J; bases not matched to a gene: 7. Germline loops: CDR1 GTSNPN, CDR2 SVGIG (reference sequence). CDR3 residues: CAWSRLGTGVQYV. In DNA form, the CDR3 reads TGTGCCTGGAGTCGGTTAGGGACAGGGGTGCAGTACGTC.

The CDR3 sequence: CASSQGQGNTEAFF. CDR3 nucleotide sequence: TGTGCCAGCTCACAAGGACAGGGGAACACTGAAGCTTTCTTT. The chain is built from TRBV18 and TRBJ1-1; 8 bases match TRBD1. CDR1 is KGHSH and CDR2 is LQKENI in the germline V gene. V dropped 4 bases and J dropped 1; count of bases not matched to a gene: 2. This CDR3 region has 14 residues.

The chain is built from TRBV5-6 and TRBJ1-2; 7 bases map to TRBD1. The trim removed 4 bases at V and 4 bases at J, leaving 4 bases unmatched. The CDR3 has 13 amino acids. CDR1 is SGHDT, CDR2 YYEEEE, per germline. In nucleotides, the CDR3 is TGTGCCAGCAGCCCGGGACAGACCTATGGCTACACCTTC. It translates to CASSPGQTYGYTF.

This chain uses TRBV10-2 with TRBJ1-6; D remains ambiguous. The V and J ends lost 2 bases and 7 bases respectively, with 9 bases between them. Germline-derived CDR1 and CDR2 are WSHSY and SAAADI. This CDR3 is 14 amino acids long. CDR3 in amino acids: CASSEAGGNSPLHF. The CDR3 region has the DNA TGCGCCAGCAGTGAGGCAGGCGGCAATTCACCCCTCCACTTT.

The V and J genes are TRBV14 and TRBJ1-6; D gene unclear. This CDR3 has 12 amino acids. The V gene's germline CDR1 is SGHDN and CDR2 FVKESK. V shed 0 bases and J shed 13 bases, with 7 bases lying between them. The DNA of the CDR3 is TGTGCCAGCAGCCAAGATTCCTCCCCCCTCCACTTT. As protein: CASSQDSSPLHF.

The chain combines TRBV5-1 with TRBJ1-6, with unresolved D. The CDR3 covers 15 residues. Germline lookup yields CDR1 SGHRS and CDR2 YFSETQ. Deletions cut 2 bases from V and 9 bases from J, with 15 bases between. The CDR3 sequence: CASSFGGQGLSPLHF. The CDR3 DNA sequence: TGCGCCAGCAGCTTCGGAGGTCAAGGGCTTTCACCCCTCCACTTT.

Only one count was recorded for this clone. The chain joins TRBV5-1 to TRBJ2-5; tentative D call: TRBD1 (5 bases). The CDR3 loop spans 14 amino acids. In germline, CDR1 is SGHRS, CDR2 YFSETQ. V was shortened by 6 bases and J by 1 base, with 13 bases between the two germline ends. CDR3 protein: CASMWGAPQETQYF. CDR3 DNA sequence: TGCGCCAGCATGTGGGGCGCCCCCCAAGAGACCCAGTACTTC.

V gene TRBV5-8 combines with J gene TRBJ1-2, with TRBD1 identical over 8 bases. This CDR3 is 17 amino acids long. Germline V gene data show CDR1 as SGHTS and CDR2 as YDEGEE. Trimming took 3 bases from V and 0 from J; bases not matched to a gene: 10. For the CDR3, the DNA is TGTGCCAGCAGCTCGGGACAGGCAAGGAGGGCTAACTATGGCTACACCTTC. This codes for CASSSGQARRANYGYTF.

The gene calls are TRBV9 and TRBJ1-4; 7 bases align to TRBD1. Germline V gene sequence: CDR1 SGDLS, CDR2 YYNGEE. Germline trimming cut 0 bases from V and 7 bases from J; bases unmatched to any gene: 3. The CDR3 covers 14 residues. As DNA, the CDR3 is TGTGCCAGCAGCGTAGCAGGGGGTGGTGAAAAACTGTTTTTT. Encoded protein: CASSVAGGGEKLFF.

J is TRBJ1-1 and V is TRBV5-1; TRBD1 matches 8 bases. CDR3 length equals 17 residues. Germline CDR1 SGHRS, CDR2 YFSETQ. V was pared by 4 bases and J by 3 bases, with 14 bases of the junction left unmatched. CDR3 nucleotides: TGCGCCAGCAGCCAGGCAGGGGGCGCGGGGGCGGACACTGAAGCTTTCTTT. As protein: CASSQAGGAGADTEAFF.

This clone occurred once. The chain carries TRBV19 and TRBJ1-3; weak D call: TRBD1 (5 bases). This CDR3 region has 13 residues. V was trimmed by 4 bases and J by 3 bases, leaving 7 bases between them. Germline-derived CDR1 and CDR2 are LNHDA and SQIVND (reference sequence). The CDR3 region has the DNA TGTGCCAGTAGTAGGGACTTTGGAAACACCATATATTTT. It specifies CASSRDFGNTIYF. Full variable domain (missing parts from reference TRBV19 and TRBJ1-3): DGGITQSPKYLFRKEGQNVTLSCEQNLNHDAMYWYRQDPGQGLRLIYYSQIVNDFQKGDIAEGYSVSREKKESFPLTVTSAQKNPTAFYLCASSRDFGNTIYFGEGSWLTVV.